This T cell receptor (beta chain) was recorded in a study of blood T cell repertoires in COVID-19. Study processing details: Cell counts per sample came from amplifying reference gene primers. TCRdb's copy holds only in-frame clones and misses some; the assay was immunoSEQ multiplex PCR. V, J and clone size are taken as reported in that table, and D and trimming were inferred from the DNA itself. Altogether over 70,000 clones are present, about 90% being singletons, with the ten largest covering under 1.2%. The sample was peripheral blood. The TCR comes from a human donor in a cohort sampled during active COVID-19.

The CDR3 bases are TGTGCCAGCAGTTCATACGGACTAGCGGGAGCCACCTACGAGCAGTACTTC. Protein product: CASSSYGLAGATYEQYF. V gene TRBV28 combines with J gene TRBJ2-7; 13 nucleotides agree with TRBD2. Unmatched junction bases numbered 8, after V lost 4 bases and J lost 2 bases. Germline V gene sequence: CDR1 MDHEN, CDR2 SYDVKM. This CDR3 region has 17 residues.